This entry features one T cell receptor beta chain sequence. The data are from a study of blood T cell repertoires in COVID-19. Study as a whole: Some COVID-19 samples were acute and others convalescent; all came from the United States, Italy and Spain. T cells, B-cell-depleted T cells, or PBMCs provided the cDNA or gDNA that served as material.

Original handling: Researchers report that nucleated cell counts were estimated from reference gene primer amplification. Sequenced by immunoSEQ multiplex PCR; TCRdb stores in-frame clones only, minus some. For V, J and clone size, that table is used; D and trimming come from the DNA. The sample has 400,000 to 550,000 clones; about 89% are singletons. Germline values: CDR1 SEHNR, CDR2 FQNEAQ (reference sequence). Deletions cut 2 bases from V and 8 bases from J, with 12 bases between. This CDR3 spans 14 amino acids. Sequenced sample: peripheral blood. This chain links TRBV7-9 with TRBJ1-4; the D gene is possibly TRBD1 (6 bases). This clonotype was sampled from a woman aged 25-40 years with acute or convalescent COVID-19. The CDR3 DNA follows: TGTGCCAGCAGCTTACAGGGGCTCTGGGAAAAACTGTTTTTT. It translates to CASSLQGLWEKLFF.